This T cell receptor beta chain comes out of a study of control samples from healthy donors and cancer patients. The V gene's germline CDR1 is MNHEY and CDR2 SVGAGI. The CDR3 is 15 residues long. Trimming stripped 2 bases from V and 0 bases from J, with 10 bases between. Measured with immunoSEQ multiplex PCR; TCRdb has only the in-frame clones, and not every one. In the table there are 100,000 to 150,000 clones, 80% to 95% of which are singletons. Input material: blood. The receptor's source is a young man in good health. The J gene is TRBJ1-2, the V gene TRBV6-5, with D perhaps TRBD1 (5 bases). The CDR3: CASSYLAGSNYGYTF. The CDR3, as DNA: TGTGCCAGCAGTTACCTGGCAGGGTCTAACTATGGCTACACCTTC.